This TCR beta chain was documented in a study of cytotoxic CD8 clonotypes in ibrutinib-treated CLL. Study context: Response samples were taken after a median about eleven months of treatment, range 6 to 36.

This clone was seen a single time. The antigen remains unidentified. The CDR3 sequence is 13 residues long. Trimming took 6 bases from V and 3 from J, leaving 14 bases between them. Germline assignment: CDR1 SQVTM and CDR2 ANQGSEA. Study-wide findings and caveats: Public clonotypes (which were uncommon) either contracted or remained stable on treatment. Baseline levels of clonality went above those of age-matched healthy donors and moved with circulating CD8+ T-cell counts.

TCRdb's table, derived via immunoSEQ multiplex PCR, lists solely in-frame clones and lacks some. The table records approximately 80,000 clones, 70% to 90% of them present only once. Around 2 micrograms of genomic DNA from cryopreserved PBMCs went into TCR beta libraries. J is TRBJ1-1 and V is TRBV29-1; unclear D gene. The receptor comes from a human donor with chronic lymphocytic leukemia. The sample in question was PBMCs, obtained before ibrutinib treatment. The CDR3 bases are TGCAGCGTAGGTTTCGGGCAGGACACTGAAGCTTTCTTT. Its protein is CSVGFGQDTEAFF.